These 32 T cell receptor beta chains originate from one sample sequenced in a study of beta chain features in type 1 diabetes. Expressed TCRB transcripts got sequenced, as all isolated RNA was reverse transcribed. Libraries were prepared by immunoSEQ multiplex PCR; TCRdb keeps only in-frame clonotypes and omits some of them. The data contain 640,000 or so clones, over 11% of them singletons. Study observations and caveats: Type 1 diabetes patients had TCRB CDR3s that were shorter (moderately but significantly so) in all four CD4+ subsets.

For these receptors, no antigen is known. The sequencing sample was made of naive CD4+ T cells from blood. The receptors were sampled from a young man with type 1 diabetes.

A few counts support this clone. The chain joins TRBV30 to TRBJ2-2, with TRBD2 matching over 14 bases. CDR3 length: 17 amino acids. The germline gives CDR1 GTSNPN, CDR2 SVGIG (reference sequence). The V gene end was trimmed by 8 bases and the J gene end by 5 bases; junction bases not matched to a gene: 13. This chain's CDR3 is CASPTLGLAGVTGELFF. The CDR3 DNA reads as TGTGCCAGCCCGACCTTGGGACTAGCGGGAGTTACCGGGGAGCTGTTTTTT.

This clone was seen a handful of times. As DNA, the CDR3 is TGCAGCGTTGAAGATTGGCGCCTTTTGAACACTGAAGCTTTCTTT. Translation gives CSVEDWRLLNTEAFF. The chain uses TRBV29-1 and TRBJ1-1; D not resolved. This CDR3 has 15 amino acids. V was cut by 0 bases and J by 0 bases, with 11 bases left in between. Germline lookup yields CDR1 SQVTM and CDR2 ANQGSEA.

The genes are TRBV28 and TRBJ2-7, with D maybe TRBD2 (5 bases). The ends were cut back, 6 bases at V and 5 bases at J, with 11 bases in the middle. This CDR3 has 12 residues. Germline V gene sequence: CDR1 MDHEN, CDR2 SYDVKM. The CDR3 reads CASREGENEQYF. The CDR3 bases are TGTGCCAGCAGAGAGGGCGAGAACGAGCAGTACTTC.

This clone was counted between two and nine times. This chain joins TRBV30 and TRBJ2-1; 13 positions match TRBD2. The germline gives CDR1 GTSNPN, CDR2 SVGIG (reference sequence). The CDR3 consists of 13 residues. J gave up 12 bases and V 6 bases, and 8 bases lay outside the gene matches. The CDR3 DNA reads TGTGCCTGTAGACTAGCGGGGGGCCCGGTGCAGTTCTTC. This translates into CACRLAGGPVQFF.

This clone has just a few counts. The chain carries TRBV29-1 and TRBJ2-3; 9 bases are a match to TRBD1. Trimming at V came to 5 bases and at J to 4 bases, leaving 4 bases not matched to a gene. CDR3 length: 13 amino acids. CDR1 and CDR2 from the germline V gene are SQVTM and ANQGSEA. The CDR3 here is CSVTGGRADTQYF. In DNA, the CDR3 is TGCAGCGTTACAGGGGGCCGGGCAGATACGCAGTATTTT.

This clone has more than one count but fewer than ten. V is TRBV4-1 and J is TRBJ2-7, with TRBD1 as a possible D gene (6 bases). The germline gives CDR1 MGHRA, CDR2 YSYEKL. V dropped 0 bases and J dropped 1 base, with 13 bases sitting between them. The CDR3 has 16 amino acids. The chain's CDR3 is CASSQERTGLSYEQYF. The CDR3 nucleotides are TGCGCCAGCAGCCAAGAAAGAACAGGGCTGTCCTACGAGCAGTACTTC.

DNA for the CDR3: TGTGCCAGTAGCGAAGAGATGAGTAACGCTAACTATGGCTACACCTTC. Its translation: CASSEEMSNANYGYTF. J is TRBJ1-2 and V is TRBV19, with D uncertain. Germline V gives CDR1 LNHDA, CDR2 SQIVND (reference sequence). V lost 6 bases, J lost 0 bases, and 17 bases lay in between. The CDR3 runs to 16 residues.

This clone was seen a few times. The chain has TRBV7-9 and TRBJ1-1; 7 nucleotides agree with TRBD1. The CDR3 has 15 residues. Germline V gene sequence: CDR1 SEHNR, CDR2 FQNEAQ (reference sequence). Losses at the gene ends were 2 bases for V and 0 bases for J; bases not matched to a gene: 3. This chain's CDR3 is CASSLQTGLNTEAFF. CDR3 DNA sequence: TGTGCCAGCAGCTTACAGACAGGGTTGAACACTGAAGCTTTCTTT.

The V call is TRBV9, the J call TRBJ1-2; TRBD1 matches at 9 bases. The CDR3 spans 12 residues. J gave up 9 bases and V 4 bases, and 4 bases lay outside the gene matches. In germline, CDR1 is SGDLS, CDR2 YYNGEE. In DNA, the CDR3 is TGTGCCAGCAGCTCGGACAGGGGACGCTACACCTTC. Its protein product is CASSSDRGRYTF. The full variable domain, rest sourced from reference TRBV9 and TRBJ1-2, is DSGVTQTPKHLITATGQRVTLRCSPRSGDLSVYWYQQSLDQGLQFLIQYYNGEERAKGNILERFSAQQFPDLHSELNLSSLELGDSALYFCASSSDRGRYTFGSGTRLTVV.

The sample holds a few counts of this clone. This chain links TRBV7-6 with TRBJ1-2, with TRBD1 matching 7 bases. CDR1 and CDR2 from the germline V gene are SGHVS and FNYEAQ. Trimming removed 8 bases from V and 5 bases from J; junction bases left unmatched: 8. This CDR3 comprises 13 residues. CDR3 sequence: CASFQGGSYGYTF. The CDR3 DNA follows: TGTGCCAGCTTCCAGGGGGGTAGTTATGGCTACACCTTC. Supplemented by reference TRBV7-6 and TRBJ1-2, the full variable domain reads GAGVSQSPRYKVTKRGQDVALRCDPISGHVSLYWYRQALGQGPEFLTYFNYEAQQDKSGLPNDRFSAERPEGSISTLTIQRTEQRDSAMYRCASFQGGSYGYTFGSGTRLTVV.

The chain is built from TRBV29-1 and TRBJ1-2; TRBD1 aligns across 9 bases. The CDR3 spans 14 residues. With V trimmed by 5 bases and J by 3 bases, 7 bases remained unmatched. CDR1 SQVTM and CDR2 ANQGSEA come from the germline V gene. As DNA, the CDR3 is TGCAGCGTTACAGGGGGACAGGGCGACTATGGCTACACCTTC. Protein product: CSVTGGQGDYGYTF.

This clone has a handful of counts. The rearrangement joins TRBV15 to TRBJ2-5; D may be TRBD2 (6 bases). The CDR3 sequence is 15 residues long. V was cut by 0 bases and J by 2 bases, with 10 bases left in between. CDR1 LNHNV and CDR2 YYDKDF come from the germline V gene (reference sequence). In DNA form, the CDR3 reads TGTGCCACCAGCAGAGATTATGGGACTCAAGAGACCCAGTACTTC. Translated, it gives CATSRDYGTQETQYF.

This clone was picked up a small number of times. The chain is built from TRBV5-1 and TRBJ2-3, with 9 bases lining up with TRBD2. V lost 1 base and J lost 0; bases outside the gene matches: 9. Germline V lookup: CDR1 SGHRS, CDR2 YFSETQ. The CDR3 consists of 18 residues. In DNA, the CDR3 is TGCGCCAGCAGCTTGTTGTTTCGCCTAGCGGGAAGCACAGATACGCAGTATTTT. Amino acid sequence: CASSLLFRLAGSTDTQYF.

This clone was observed a handful of times. V gene TRBV7-2 combines with J gene TRBJ1-1; perhaps TRBD1 as D (6 bases). This CDR3 contains 14 residues. Per germline, CDR1 SGHTA and CDR2 FQGNSA. Trimming took off 4 bases at V and 4 bases at J, with 13 bases between the two ends. CDR3 residues: CASSSGHWSTEAFF. In DNA, the CDR3 is TGTGCCAGCAGCTCGGGACATTGGAGCACTGAAGCTTTCTTT. The full variable domain, in which reference TRBV7-2 and TRBJ1-1 provide the parts outside the CDR3, is GAGVSQSPSNKVTEKGKDVELRCDPISGHTALYWYRQSLGQGLEFLIYFQGNSAPDKSGLPSDRFSAERTGGSVSTLTIQRTQQEDSAVYLCASSSGHWSTEAFFGQGTRLTVV.

The rearrangement joins TRBV2 to TRBJ1-2; D might be TRBD1 (5 bases). With 3 bases removed from V and 4 bases from J, the gap between germline ends came to 12 bases. The CDR3 sequence is 14 residues long. The germline gives CDR1 SNHLY, CDR2 FYNNEI. CDR3 coding DNA: TGTGCCAGCAGTGAGGCAGGGATGGGCTATGGCTACACCTTC. Its protein is CASSEAGMGYGYTF.

The chain uses TRBV2 and TRBJ2-7; 9 positions match TRBD1. The length of the CDR3 is 14 residues. Germline V gives CDR1 SNHLY, CDR2 FYNNEI. The ends lost 4 bases at V and 6 bases at J; junction bases unmatched: 7. Here the CDR3 reads CASSADRGMGEQYF. The CDR3 DNA reads as TGTGCCAGCAGTGCGGACAGGGGTATGGGCGAGCAGTACTTC.

The J gene is TRBJ1-1, the V gene TRBV27; possibly TRBD1 for D (6 bases). Germline values: CDR1 MNHEY, CDR2 SMNVEV (reference sequence). The CDR3 covers 16 residues. Trimming cost V 1 base and J 2 bases, with 14 bases left between them. DNA of the CDR3: TGTGCCAGCAGTTTATTCCCGACAGGAACAAACACTGAAGCTTTCTTT. This encodes CASSLFPTGTNTEAFF.

The J gene is TRBJ2-1, the V gene TRBV5-8; 7 nucleotides match TRBD2. In germline, CDR1 is SGHTS, CDR2 YDEGEE. The CDR3 has 17 amino acids. V shed 5 bases, J shed 1 base, and the junction held 12 bases outside the gene matches. The CDR3 sequence is CASSRPPASGSYNEQFF. The DNA of the CDR3 is TGTGCCAGCAGTCGACCACCCGCTAGCGGATCCTACAATGAGCAGTTCTTC.

This rearrangement joins TRBV30 to TRBJ1-1; possible D gene TRBD1, 5 bases. This CDR3 spans 11 amino acids. With 4 bases removed from V and 7 bases from J, the gap between germline ends came to 10 bases. Germline CDR1 and CDR2: GTSNPN and SVGIG (reference sequence). The CDR3 sequence is CAWNSGGEAFF. Written as DNA, the CDR3 is TGTGCCTGGAACTCCGGGGGTGAAGCTTTCTTT.

This clone was observed a few times. V is TRBV15 and J is TRBJ2-3; D not certain. CDR1 is LNHNV and CDR2 is YYDKDF in the germline V gene (reference sequence). The CDR3 is 16 amino acids. The V end was cut by 0 bases, the J end by 1 base, with 11 bases between. In nucleotides, the CDR3 is TGTGCCACCAGCAGAGATCCCCCCGCGGGCACAGATACGCAGTATTTT. Its protein is CATSRDPPAGTDTQYF.

This clone came up a few times. This chain uses TRBV15 with TRBJ1-1; D gene uncertain. From germline, CDR1 is LNHNV and CDR2 YYDKDF (reference sequence). Trimming removed 0 bases at V and 1 base at J, with 12 bases between. There are 16 residues in the CDR3. The CDR3 reads CATSRDTSMANTEAFF. The CDR3, as DNA: TGTGCCACCAGCAGAGATACCTCCATGGCGAACACTGAAGCTTTCTTT.

This clone was detected a few times. V gene TRBV5-1 combines with J gene TRBJ2-1; no definite D call. Germline V gene lookup returns CDR1 SGHRS and CDR2 YFSETQ. CDR3 length: 15 amino acids. V lost 0 bases and J lost 7, with 14 bases in between. CDR3 region: CASSLGAPWVNEQFF. The DNA of the CDR3 is TGCGCCAGCAGCTTGGGGGCCCCGTGGGTAAATGAGCAGTTCTTC.

This clone was counted between two and nine times. V and J are TRBV25-1 and TRBJ2-2; D is possibly TRBD1 (5 bases). This CDR3 comprises 14 residues. Germline V gene lookup returns CDR1 MGHDK and CDR2 SYGVNS. Trimming left V 7 bases short and J 1 base short, with 10 bases between. The DNA of the CDR3 is TGTGCCAGCATGACAGCCTTGAACACCGGGGAGCTGTTTTTT. Its translation is CASMTALNTGELFF.

V and J are TRBV28 and TRBJ1-2, with a weak D call TRBD1 (5 bases). Germline V gives CDR1 MDHEN, CDR2 SYDVKM. V lost 4 bases and J 4 bases, leaving 13 bases between the germline ends. There are 14 residues in the CDR3. The CDR3 reads CASSYSTDSYGYTF. The CDR3 DNA reads TGTGCCAGCAGTTATTCGACAGACAGCTATGGCTACACCTTC.

Only a few counts were recorded for this clone. The chain joins TRBV30 to TRBJ2-3; the match to TRBD2 covers 13 bases. CDR3 size: 16 residues. The germline CDR1 and CDR2 sequences are GTSNPN and SVGIG (reference sequence). The V and J ends lost 3 bases and 2 bases, in that order; junction bases with no gene match: 5. The CDR3 sequence is CAWSKLAGGPTDTQYF. CDR3 in DNA: TGTGCCTGGAGCAAACTAGCGGGAGGGCCCACAGATACGCAGTATTTT.

As for this clone: At the DNA level, this CDR3 is encoded by other sequences in the same sample as well. The chain has TRBV5-1 and TRBJ2-5, with TRBD1 matching 7 bases. Trimming took 4 bases from V and 1 from J; bases not matched to a gene: 1. The CDR3 extends over 13 amino acids. Germline CDR1 SGHRS, CDR2 YFSETQ. DNA for the CDR3: TGCGCCAGCAGCGGGGACAGCCAAGAGACCCAGTACTTC. This translates into CASSGDSQETQYF.

This chain links TRBV4-1 with TRBJ2-7; tentative D call: TRBD1 (5 bases). With 3 bases removed from V and 0 bases from J, the gap between germline ends came to 9 bases. This CDR3 contains 14 residues. Germline-derived CDR1 and CDR2 are MGHRA and YSYEKL. CDR3 loop: CASSQTAISYEQYF. Here the CDR3 DNA reads TGCGCCAGCAGCCAGACAGCGATCTCCTACGAGCAGTACTTC.

The sample holds a few counts of this clone. This same CDR3 is encoded by further DNA sequences in the sample. The chain links TRBV5-1 to TRBJ2-1, with TRBD1 matching 7 bases. Trimming cost V 4 bases and J 7 bases; bases outside gene matches: 2. The CDR3 has 12 residues. Germline assignment: CDR1 SGHRS and CDR2 YFSETQ. CDR3 sequence: CASSQQGNEQFF. The DNA of the CDR3 is TGCGCCAGCAGCCAACAGGGGAATGAGCAGTTCTTC.

The table lists this clone with a few counts. The chain uses TRBV29-1 and TRBJ2-6; D uncertain. Germline V gives CDR1 SQVTM, CDR2 ANQGSEA. Trimming cost V 5 bases and J 0 bases, with 8 bases left between them. The CDR3 covers 14 residues. This chain's CDR3 is CSVLIDSGANVLTF. Written as DNA, the CDR3 is TGCAGCGTTTTAATCGACTCTGGGGCCAACGTCCTGACTTTC.

The table lists this clone with a few counts. The CDR3 loop is CARRVAGVGDTQYF. CDR3 coding DNA: TGTGCCCGCCGGGTAGCGGGGGTGGGGGATACGCAGTATTTT. The chain couples TRBV30 to TRBJ2-3; 9 bases agree with TRBD2. The CDR3 length is 14 residues. The ends lost 8 bases at V and 6 bases at J; junction bases unmatched: 12. The germline V gene encodes CDR1 GTSNPN and CDR2 SVGIG (reference sequence).

The gene calls are TRBV29-1 and TRBJ1-1; D perhaps matches TRBD1 (5 bases). Germline V lookup: CDR1 SQVTM, CDR2 ANQGSEA. The CDR3 loop spans 12 amino acids. V was clipped by 6 bases and J by 0 bases, with 8 bases between them. CDR3 sequence (DNA): TGCAGCGTCGGCAGGGTGAACACTGAAGCTTTCTTT. Its translation: CSVGRVNTEAFF. The entire variable domain, with the rest obtained from reference TRBV29-1 and TRBJ1-1, is as follows: SAVISQKPSRDICQRGTSLTIQCQVDSQVTMMFWYRQQPGQSLTLIATANQGSEATYESGFVIDKFPISRPNLTFSTLTVSNMSPEDSSIYLCSVGRVNTEAFFGQGTRLTVV.

J is TRBJ2-2 and V is TRBV11-3; tentative D call: TRBD1 (5 bases). This CDR3 has 15 residues. Trimming left V 2 bases short and J 2 bases short, with 9 bases between. Germline CDR1 reads SGHNT; CDR2 reads YENEEA. The CDR3 sequence is CASSLRTTNTGELFF. For the CDR3, the DNA is TGTGCCAGCAGCTTAAGGACAACAAACACCGGGGAGCTGTTTTTT.